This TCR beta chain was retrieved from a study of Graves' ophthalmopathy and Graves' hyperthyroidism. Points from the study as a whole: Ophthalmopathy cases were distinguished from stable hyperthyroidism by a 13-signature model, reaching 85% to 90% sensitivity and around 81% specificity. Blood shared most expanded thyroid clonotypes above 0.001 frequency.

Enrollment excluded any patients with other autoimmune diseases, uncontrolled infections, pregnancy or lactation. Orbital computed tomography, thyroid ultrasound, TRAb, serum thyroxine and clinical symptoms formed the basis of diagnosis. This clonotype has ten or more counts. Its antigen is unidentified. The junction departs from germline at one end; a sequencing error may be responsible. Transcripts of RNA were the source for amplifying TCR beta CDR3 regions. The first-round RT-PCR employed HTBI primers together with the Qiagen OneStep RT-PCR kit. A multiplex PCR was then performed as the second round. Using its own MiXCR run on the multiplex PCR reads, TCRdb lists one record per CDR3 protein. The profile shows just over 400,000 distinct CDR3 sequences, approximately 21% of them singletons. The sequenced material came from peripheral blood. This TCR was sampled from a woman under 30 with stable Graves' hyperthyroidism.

The CDR3 loop reads CASSLGRGLHEQYF. In DNA form, the CDR3 reads TGTGCCAGCAGCTTAGGCCGCGGACTCCACGAGCAGTACTTC. V usage is TRBV12-3 or TRBV12-4 and J usage is TRBJ2-7, with a possible D match to TRBD2 (5 bases). This CDR3 spans 14 amino acids.